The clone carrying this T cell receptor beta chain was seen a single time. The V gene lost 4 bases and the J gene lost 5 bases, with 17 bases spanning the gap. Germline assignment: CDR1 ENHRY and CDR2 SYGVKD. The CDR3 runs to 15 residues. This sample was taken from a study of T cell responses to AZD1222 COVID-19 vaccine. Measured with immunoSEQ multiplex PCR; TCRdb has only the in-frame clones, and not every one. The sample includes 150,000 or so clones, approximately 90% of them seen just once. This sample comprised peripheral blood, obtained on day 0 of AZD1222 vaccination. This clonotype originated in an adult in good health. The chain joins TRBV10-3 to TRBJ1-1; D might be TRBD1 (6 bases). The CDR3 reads CAISVEGGVGTEAFF. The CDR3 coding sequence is TGTGCCATCAGTGTTGAGGGGGGCGTTGGTACTGAAGCTTTCTTT.